One and the same sample provided the 30 T cell receptor beta chains below, sequenced in a study of cytomegalovirus exposure and HLA in healthy donors. The PCR made use of 60 Vbeta and 13 Jbeta primers. This table comes from immunoSEQ multiplex PCR, and its TCRdb copy is limited to in-frame clones, with some not included. The repertoire holds approximately 150,000 clones, with nearly 80% as singletons. Input material: PBMCs. These receptors came from a woman aged 40 to 50 in good health and CMV-seronegative.

This chain uses TRBV7-2 with TRBJ2-7, with a possible D match to TRBD1 (6 bases). Germline assignment: CDR1 SGHTA and CDR2 FQGNSA. Trimming took off 1 base at V and 1 base at J, with 11 bases between the two ends. The CDR3 consists of 15 residues. The CDR3 region has the DNA TGTGCCAGCAGCTTAGTCGGGACACAGTCCTACGAGCAGTACTTC. Its translation is CASSLVGTQSYEQYF. The variable domain in full, completed from reference TRBV7-2 and TRBJ2-7, reads GAGVSQSPSNKVTEKGKDVELRCDPISGHTALYWYRQSLGQGLEFLIYFQGNSAPDKSGLPSDRFSAERTGGSVSTLTIQRTQQEDSAVYLCASSLVGTQSYEQYFGPGTRLTVT.

The chain couples TRBV6-6 to TRBJ2-7; weak D call: TRBD1 (6 bases). The CDR3 runs 14 residues. Trimming took off 0 bases at V and 1 base at J, with 7 bases between the two ends. CDR1 MNHNY and CDR2 SVGAGI come from the germline V gene (reference sequence). Written as DNA, the CDR3 is TGTGCCAGCAGTTACTCGGACAGTTCCTACGAGCAGTACTTC. Protein: CASSYSDSSYEQYF.

The chain has TRBV6-6 and TRBJ1-1; tentative D call: TRBD1 (5 bases). Germline V gene data show CDR1 as MNHNY and CDR2 as SVGAGI (reference sequence). CDR3 length: 13 residues. Trimming removed 2 bases from V and 3 bases from J, with 7 bases in between. The CDR3 coding sequence is TGTGCCAGCAGTTACCCCAGGGACACTGAAGCTTTCTTT. Translation: CASSYPRDTEAFF.

The rearrangement links TRBV11-2 to TRBJ2-7; weak D call: TRBD1 (5 bases). V was clipped by 5 bases and J by 6 bases, with 14 bases between them. Germline CDR1 is SGHAT and CDR2 is FQNNGV. The CDR3 has 13 amino acids. The CDR3, as DNA: TGTGCCAGCAGCCTGGCTTCAGGGCTCGAGCAGTACTTC. Its protein product is CASSLASGLEQYF.

This chain connects TRBV27 to TRBJ2-1; D not certain. The length of the CDR3 is 13 residues. CDR1 is MNHEY and CDR2 is SMNVEV in the germline V gene (reference sequence). Trimming removed 4 bases at V and 4 bases at J, with 8 bases between. The CDR3: CASSSAVYNEQFF. The CDR3 coding sequence is TGTGCCAGCAGTTCCGCAGTATACAATGAGCAGTTCTTC.

This clone is a singleton in its sample. The J gene is TRBJ2-3, the V gene TRBV10-3; 11 nucleotides align to TRBD1. CDR1 and CDR2 from the germline V gene are ENHRY and SYGVKD. CDR3 length: 15 residues. Germline trimming cut 4 bases from V and 3 bases from J; bases unmatched to any gene: 3. The chain's CDR3 is CAISGTGGGTDTQYF. CDR3 nucleotides: TGTGCCATCAGTGGGACAGGGGGCGGGACAGATACGCAGTATTTT.

V gene TRBV19 combines with J gene TRBJ2-5; TRBD2 agrees at 7 bases. This CDR3 is built from 13 residues. Germline CDR1 is LNHDA and CDR2 is SQIVND (reference sequence). The junction had 5 bases not matched to a gene; V was cut back by 6 bases and J by 4 bases. The CDR3 bases are TGTGCCAGTAGCTCAACGGGGGGAGAGACCCAGTACTTC. This gives the protein CASSSTGGETQYF.

The chain links TRBV27 to TRBJ2-5; D not resolved. The J call may be mistaken, given a closer DNA end match to TRBJ2-7. This CDR3 is built from 14 residues. Germline assignment: CDR1 MNHEY and CDR2 SMNVEV (reference sequence). The CDR3 protein is CASSFAARSYEQYF. The DNA for the CDR3 is TGTGCCAGCAGTTTCGCGGCACGTAGCTACGAGCAGTACTTC.

The J gene is TRBJ2-7, the V gene TRBV10-3; the match to TRBD2 covers 10 bases. Germline assignment: CDR1 ENHRY and CDR2 SYGVKD. The CDR3 totals 18 residues. V gave up 4 bases and J gave up 0 bases; unmatched junction bases: 12. The CDR3 DNA reads as TGTGCCATCAGTGGGGATTTCCTAGCGGGAGAGAACTCCTACGAGCAGTACTTC. It encodes CAISGDFLAGENSYEQYF.

The gene calls are TRBV19 and TRBJ2-3; D may be TRBD2 (6 bases). CDR1 LNHDA and CDR2 SQIVND come from the germline V gene (reference sequence). Trimming stripped 4 bases from V and 6 bases from J, with 17 bases between. The CDR3 contains 15 residues. In nucleotides, the CDR3 is TGTGCCAGTAGTACGTCGGCCTCGGAGGGGGATACGCAGTATTTT. Its protein product is CASSTSASEGDTQYF. The full variable domain, rest sourced from reference TRBV19 and TRBJ2-3, is DGGITQSPKYLFRKEGQNVTLSCEQNLNHDAMYWYRQDPGQGLRLIYYSQIVNDFQKGDIAEGYSVSREKKESFPLTVTSAQKNPTAFYLCASSTSASEGDTQYFGPGTRLTVL.

CDR3 DNA: TGTGCCAGCAGCCCGGTTGGCGGGGGCCACTCCTACGAGCAGTACTTC. Translating gives CASSPVGGGHSYEQYF. The chain employs TRBV7-9 and TRBJ2-7; tentatively, D is TRBD2 (7 bases). V lost 5 bases, J lost 0 bases, and 17 bases lay in between. Germline assignment: CDR1 SEHNR and CDR2 FQNEAQ (reference sequence). The CDR3 spans 16 residues.

The rearrangement joins TRBV29-1 to TRBJ2-1; TRBD2 matches at 8 bases. CDR3 size: 13 residues. Germline V CDR1 and CDR2: SQVTM, ANQGSEA. V lost 5 bases to trimming and J lost 7 bases; unmatched junction nucleotides: 7. The CDR3 sequence is CSVKAGEQNEQFF. The CDR3 DNA reads as TGCAGCGTTAAAGCGGGGGAGCAAAATGAGCAGTTCTTC.

CDR3 bases: TGTGCCAGCAGCCTAGGGACAGATAATGAAAAACTGTTTTTT. Residues: CASSLGTDNEKLFF. V gene TRBV7-9 combines with J gene TRBJ1-4, with TRBD1 identical over 7 bases. Losses at the gene ends were 5 bases for V and 4 bases for J; bases not matched to a gene: 4. The CDR3 consists of 14 residues. Germline V gives CDR1 SEHNR, CDR2 FQNEAQ (reference sequence).

The chain uses TRBV7-6 and TRBJ2-2, with D maybe TRBD2 (6 bases). CDR1 is SGHVS, CDR2 FNYEAQ, per germline. V lost 3 bases to trimming and J lost 6 bases, with 14 bases between them. There are 15 residues in the CDR3. This chain's CDR3 is CASSLGLSSSGELFF. CDR3 DNA: TGTGCCAGCAGCTTGGGACTCTCATCCTCCGGGGAGCTGTTTTTT.

The CDR3 DNA reads as TGTGCCACCAGCAGAGACCTAAACGGGGAGCTGTTTTTT. Protein: CATSRDLNGELFF. The rearrangement joins TRBV15 to TRBJ2-2; D unclear. CDR3 length: 13 residues. Germline CDR1 is LNHNV and CDR2 is YYDKDF (reference sequence). Between the trimmed V and J ends, which lost 0 bases and 7 bases, there was a span of 6 bases.

The chain recombines TRBV28 with TRBJ1-3; 7 bases are shared with TRBD1. The CDR3 consists of 14 residues. V lost 6 bases to trimming and J lost 4 bases; unmatched junction nucleotides: 6. CDR1 MDHEN and CDR2 SYDVKM come from the germline V gene. CDR3 amino acids: CASRKTGPGNTIYF. CDR3 bases: TGTGCCAGCAGAAAGACAGGGCCAGGAAACACCATATATTTT.

This chain connects TRBV11-3 to TRBJ2-3; D gene ambiguous. Germline CDR1 is SGHNT and CDR2 is YENEEA. V lost 8 bases, J lost 0 bases, and 18 bases lay in between. The CDR3 extends over 16 amino acids. Here the CDR3 DNA reads TGTGCCAGCCTCTCCCGACTGACTTCTAGCACAGATACGCAGTATTTT. The encoded protein is CASLSRLTSSTDTQYF.

The table lists this clone with a count of one. The chain uses TRBV6-5 and TRBJ1-4; D not certain. The CDR3 extends over 13 amino acids. The V and J ends lost 2 bases and 10 bases respectively, with 11 bases between them. The V gene's germline CDR1 is MNHEY and CDR2 SVGAGI. CDR3 amino acids: CASSYRGEAKLFF. The CDR3 coding sequence is TGTGCCAGCAGTTACCGCGGGGAGGCAAAACTGTTTTTT.

V is TRBV10-2 and J is TRBJ2-7; D is unclear. The V end lost 0 bases, the J end lost 4 bases, and 4 bases lay between the germline ends. The germline V gene encodes CDR1 WSHSY and CDR2 SAAADI. The CDR3 runs 12 residues. The CDR3 nucleotides read TGCGCCAGCAGTGAGTCTCCGTACGAGCAGTACTTC. It is translated as CASSESPYEQYF.

The chain has TRBV27 and TRBJ1-2; D is unclear. Looked up from germline, CDR1 is MNHEY and CDR2 is SMNVEV (reference sequence). V lost 3 bases to trimming and J lost 1 base, with 9 bases between them. The CDR3 totals 14 residues. CDR3 DNA sequence: TGTGCCAGCAGTTTGAGTTCCAATAACTATGGCTACACCTTC. This translates into CASSLSSNNYGYTF.

In its sample, this clone was seen once. This chain joins TRBV7-2 and TRBJ1-1, with TRBD1 matching over 8 bases. There are 14 residues in the CDR3. Germline loops: CDR1 SGHTA, CDR2 FQGNSA. Trimming at V came to 4 bases and at J to 7 bases, leaving 8 bases not matched to a gene. CDR3 region: CASSSSGQALEAFF. CDR3 in DNA: TGTGCCAGCAGCTCTTCGGGACAGGCCCTTGAAGCTTTCTTT.

DNA for the CDR3: TGTGCCAGCACCGCGACAGGGGGCGTAACTGGGGCCAACGTCCTGACTTTC. This sequence encodes CASTATGGVTGANVLTF. V and J are TRBV6-4 and TRBJ2-6, with 10 bases lining up with TRBD1. There are 17 residues in the CDR3. After removal of 7 bases from V and 2 bases from J, the junction contained 8 bases not matched to a gene. Looked up from germline, CDR1 is MRHNA and CDR2 is SNTAGT.

This rearrangement joins TRBV7-2 to TRBJ2-7; no firm D call. V was cut by 2 bases and J by 2 bases, with 10 bases left in between. Germline V gene data show CDR1 as SGHTA and CDR2 as FQGNSA. The CDR3 runs 14 residues. The CDR3 DNA sequence: TGTGCCAGCAGCTTAACGAGCCGAACCTACGAGCAGTACTTC. This sequence encodes CASSLTSRTYEQYF. The full variable domain, its missing parts supplied by reference TRBV7-2 and TRBJ2-7, is GAGVSQSPSNKVTEKGKDVELRCDPISGHTALYWYRQSLGQGLEFLIYFQGNSAPDKSGLPSDRFSAERTGGSVSTLTIQRTQQEDSAVYLCASSLTSRTYEQYFGPGTRLTVT.

The J gene is TRBJ1-3, the V gene TRBV30, with unresolved D. Germline CDR1 and CDR2: GTSNPN and SVGIG (reference sequence). The V end was cut by 2 bases, the J end by 0 bases, with 20 bases between. The length of the CDR3 is 18 residues. The CDR3 sequence is CAWSRVRGTQNSGNTIYF. The CDR3 nucleotides read TGTGCCTGGAGTCGCGTGAGAGGAACCCAAAACTCTGGAAACACCATATATTTT.

The V gene is TRBV9, the J gene TRBJ2-3, with D uncertain. The CDR3 loop spans 13 amino acids. Germline V gene lookup returns CDR1 SGDLS and CDR2 YYNGEE. V was cut by 4 bases and J by 6 bases, with 12 bases left in between. Written as DNA, the CDR3 is TGTGCCAGCAGCCCGGAGACGTTTGATACGCAGTATTTT. This gives the protein CASSPETFDTQYF.

A word on this clone: Given a far larger clone just one base away, this is likely a sequencing read error. This chain uses TRBV4-2 with TRBJ2-2; 9 bases line up with TRBD1. Germline CDR1 reads LGHNA; CDR2 reads YNFKEQ. V shed 1 base, J shed 5 bases, and the junction held 11 bases outside the gene matches. The CDR3 is 18 residues long. CDR3 in amino acids: CASSQVGTGTGRTGELFF. Here the CDR3 DNA reads TGTGCCAGCAGCCAAGTCGGGACCGGGACAGGGCGGACCGGGGAGCTGTTTTTT.

V and J are TRBV29-1 and TRBJ1-1; D is undetermined. V was shortened by 3 bases and J by 0 bases, with 17 bases between the two germline ends. The length of the CDR3 is 16 residues. CDR1 is SQVTM, CDR2 ANQGSEA, per germline. CDR3 loop: CSVDTGSSLMNTEAFF. The CDR3 DNA is TGCAGCGTTGACACCGGGTCAAGCCTTATGAACACTGAAGCTTTCTTT.

The genes are TRBV10-1 and TRBJ1-4; 8 bases align to TRBD1. Germline V gene data show CDR1 as WNHNN and CDR2 as SYGVQD (reference sequence). This CDR3 contains 19 residues. The J segment lost 8 bases and the V segment lost 3 bases, leaving 20 bases of the junction unmatched. The CDR3 here is CASSESGQEEGCNAEKLFF. CDR3 sequence (DNA): TGCGCCAGCAGTGAATCGGGACAGGAAGAGGGCTGTAACGCGGAAAAACTGTTTTTT.

This chain joins TRBV5-1 and TRBJ2-1; the match to TRBD1 covers 9 bases. Germline V gives CDR1 SGHRS, CDR2 YFSETQ. V shed 3 bases, J shed 5 bases, and the junction held 6 bases outside the gene matches. This CDR3 is built from 15 residues. The CDR3 reads CASSYSGQGNNEQFF. The CDR3 nucleotides read TGCGCCAGCAGCTATTCGGGACAGGGCAACAATGAGCAGTTCTTC. The full variable domain, rest sourced from reference TRBV5-1 and TRBJ2-1, is KAGVTQTPRYLIKTRGQQVTLSCSPISGHRSVSWYQQTPGQGLQFLFEYFSETQRNKGNFPGRFSGRQFSNSRSEMNVSTLELGDSALYLCASSYSGQGNNEQFFGPGTRLTVL.

The chain uses TRBV6-5 and TRBJ1-1; no clear D. The CDR3 contains 12 residues. Germline CDR1 and CDR2: MNHEY and SVGAGI. Trimming left V 5 bases short and J 7 bases short, with 11 bases between. CDR3 sequence: CASSPPSGEAFF. In nucleotides, the CDR3 is TGTGCCAGCAGTCCACCTTCGGGTGAAGCTTTCTTT.